These T cell receptor beta chains were read from a single sample in a study of T cell responses to AZD1222 COVID-19 vaccine. Some clones are missing from TCRdb's copy, which holds only in-frame ones; the method was immunoSEQ multiplex PCR. The table shows roughly 130,000 clones, with around 94% occurring only once. The source was peripheral blood, collected on day 0 of AZD1222 vaccination. These receptors all stem from an adult in good health. CDR3s include the opening cysteine and the closing phenylalanine or tryptophan. Fields, in order: clone size, D gene, V gene, J gene, CDR3 protein, CDR3 DNA. A D gene is named only where the DNA matches it firmly. Only some rows state a clone size, as once, few, many or a class for expanded clones.

-	-	TRBV2	TRBJ1-2	CASSEALRDGYTF	TGTGCCAGCAGTGAAGCGCTTCGGGATGGCTACACCTTC
-	-	TRBV3-1/TRBV3-2	TRBJ2-2	CASSPYLLASNTGELFF	TGTGCCAGCAGCCCGTACCTACTAGCCTCGAACACCGGGGAGCTGTTTTTT
-	-	TRBV25-1	TRBJ1-6	CASSSSPLHF	TGTGCCAGCAGTTCGTCACCCCTCCACTTT
-	-	TRBV6-5	TRBJ1-5	CASKPGQPQHF	TGTGCCAGCAAACCCGGCCAGCCCCAGCATTTT
-	-	TRBV5-1	TRBJ2-7	CASSHGHGYEQYF	TGCGCCAGCAGCCACGGACACGGGTACGAGCAGTACTTC
once	-	TRBV18	TRBJ1-1	CASSPQVENTEAFF	TGTGCCAGCTCACCTCAGGTGGAGAACACTGAAGCTTTCTTT
-	TRBD1	TRBV7-9	TRBJ1-2	CASSLAGGDYGYTF	TGTGCCAGCAGCTTAGCAGGGGGCGACTATGGCTACACCTTC
-	TRBD1	TRBV10-3	TRBJ1-4	CATSVTGDEKLFF	TGTGCCACCTCCGTTACAGGGGATGAAAAACTGTTTTTT
-	-	TRBV4-1	TRBJ1-4	CASSRTSGNFATNEKLFF	TGCGCCAGCAGCCGTACGAGCGGAAATTTTGCAACTAATGAAAAACTGTTTTTT
-	TRBD1	TRBV18	TRBJ1-1	CASSPPGQAYTEAFF	TGTGCCAGCTCACCCCCTGGACAGGCATACACTGAAGCTTTCTTT
-	TRBD1	TRBV6-5	TRBJ2-7	CASSYSTTGDKYF	TGTGCCAGCAGTTACTCGACGACAGGGGATAAGTACTTC
-	-	TRBV30	TRBJ1-1	CAWRQGWTEAFF	TGTGCCTGGCGTCAGGGGTGGACTGAAGCTTTCTTT
-	-	TRBV7-9	TRBJ1-3	CASSLEGFSGNTIYF	TGTGCCAGCAGCTTAGAGGGGTTCTCTGGAAACACCATATATTTT
-	-	TRBV7-9	TRBJ2-3	CASSFGWDTQYF	TGTGCCAGCAGCTTCGGGTGGGATACGCAGTATTTT
-	-	TRBV20-1	TRBJ1-1	CSASRTNTEAFF	TGCAGTGCTAGTAGGACGAACACTGAAGCTTTCTTT
-	-	TRBV12-3/TRBV12-4	TRBJ2-1	CASSLGLYNEQFF	TGTGCCAGCAGTTTAGGTCTCTACAATGAGCAGTTCTTC
-	-	TRBV12-3/TRBV12-4	TRBJ2-5	CASSFGETQYF	TGTGCCAGCAGTTTTGGTGAGACCCAGTACTTC
-	-	TRBV12-3/TRBV12-4	TRBJ1-2	CASRPAVNYGYTF	TGTGCCAGCAGACCGGCAGTTAACTATGGCTACACCTTC